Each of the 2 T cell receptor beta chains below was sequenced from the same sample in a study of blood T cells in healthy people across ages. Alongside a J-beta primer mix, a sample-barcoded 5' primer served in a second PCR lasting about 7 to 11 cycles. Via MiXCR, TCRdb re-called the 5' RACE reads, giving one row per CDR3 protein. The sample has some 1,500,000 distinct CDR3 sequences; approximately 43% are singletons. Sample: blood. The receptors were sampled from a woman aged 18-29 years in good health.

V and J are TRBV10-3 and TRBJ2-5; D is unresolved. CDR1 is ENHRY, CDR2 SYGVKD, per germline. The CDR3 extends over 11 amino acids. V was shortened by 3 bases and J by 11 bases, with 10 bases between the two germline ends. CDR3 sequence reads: CAISDLREQYF. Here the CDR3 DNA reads TGTGCCATCAGTGATCTTCGTGAGCAGTACTTC.

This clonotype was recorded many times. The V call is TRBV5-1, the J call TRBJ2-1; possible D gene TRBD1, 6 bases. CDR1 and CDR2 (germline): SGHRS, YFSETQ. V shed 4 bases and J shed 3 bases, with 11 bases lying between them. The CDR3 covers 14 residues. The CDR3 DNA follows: TGCGCCAGCAGCCTTGGGGACAACTACAATGAGCAGTTCTTC. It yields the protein CASSLGDNYNEQFF.